This TCR beta chain was profiled in a study of blood T cell repertoires in COVID-19. The overall study: Samples came from the United States, Italy and Spain, spanning acute and convalescent COVID-19. Sample material is recorded as cDNA or gDNA derived from T cells, B-cell-depleted T cells, or PBMCs.

V lost 2 bases to trimming and J lost 4 bases, with 8 bases between them. CDR3 length: 13 residues. Germline lookup yields CDR1 MRHNA and CDR2 SNTAGT. Original analysis: Counts of nucleated cells, estimated from reference gene primer amplification, were obtained. The table came from immunoSEQ multiplex PCR; TCRdb's copy has only in-frame clones and leaves some out. V and J calls and clone size are copied from that table; D and trimming were computed from the DNA. The sample yields under 250,000 clones, under 90% seen once. The J gene is TRBJ2-5, the V gene TRBV6-4; TRBD2 might be the D (5 bases). The TCR comes from a man aged 60-69 years who had recovered from COVID-19. The sequenced sample consisted of peripheral blood. In DNA form, the CDR3 reads TGTGCCAGCAGTGACAGGGCGGGAGAGACCCAGTACTTC. Its protein product is CASSDRAGETQYF.